This entry lists 21 T cell receptor beta chains sequenced from one sample in a study of blood T cell repertoires in COVID-19. TCRdb's table, derived via immunoSEQ multiplex PCR, lists solely in-frame clones and lacks some. The repertoire consists of under 250,000 clones, with 92% occurring once and the leading ten covering roughly 0.89%. Sequenced sample: peripheral blood. These receptors were collected from a man aged 25 to 45 with COVID-19, enrolled during active disease.

The genes are TRBV2 and TRBJ2-5, with D possibly TRBD1 on 6 matching bases. CDR3 length equals 14 residues. V shed 5 bases and J shed 4 bases, with 14 bases lying between them. The germline CDR1 and CDR2 sequences are SNHLY and FYNNEI. Here the CDR3 DNA reads TGTGCCAGCAGTTCCCGACAGGTAGGAGAGACCCAGTACTTC. Protein: CASSSRQVGETQYF.

V gene TRBV19 combines with J gene TRBJ2-7, with D perhaps matching TRBD1 (5 bases). CDR3 length equals 15 residues. Trimming left V 5 bases short and J 0 bases short, with 14 bases between. Germline lookup yields CDR1 LNHDA and CDR2 SQIVND (reference sequence). The CDR3 DNA follows: TGTGCCAGTAGTGTGACAGACTCCTTCTCCTACGAGCAGTACTTC. Encoded protein: CASSVTDSFSYEQYF.

The CDR3 DNA reads TGTGCCAGCAGTTATACTAGCGGGGGGGTTGAGCAGTTCTTC. Translation gives CASSYTSGGVEQFF. The chain employs TRBV6-5 and TRBJ2-1, with 13 bases that match TRBD2. V gave up 3 bases and J gave up 9 bases; unmatched junction bases: 2. Germline V gene data show CDR1 as MNHEY and CDR2 as SVGAGI. The CDR3 is 14 amino acids.

The V call is TRBV6-5, the J call TRBJ1-3; 7 bases map to TRBD1. CDR1 and CDR2 from the germline V gene are MNHEY and SVGAGI. The CDR3 extends over 16 amino acids. With V trimmed by 2 bases and J by 4 bases, 8 bases remained unmatched. The CDR3 loop is CASSYAKTGAGNTIYF. CDR3 DNA sequence: TGTGCCAGCAGTTACGCTAAAACAGGGGCCGGAAACACCATATATTTT.

The chain has TRBV21-1 and TRBJ2-7; the table names TRBD1, a call not compared with the DNA. TRBV21-1 is annotated as a pseudogene. The CDR3 covers 13 residues. The DNA of the CDR3 is TGTGCCAGCAGCAATGACAGACGGAACGAGCAGTACTTC. Amino acid sequence: CASSNDRRNEQYF.

The V and J genes are TRBV27 and TRBJ1-2, with 10 bases identical to TRBD1. Germline V gene lookup returns CDR1 MNHEY and CDR2 SMNVEV (reference sequence). The CDR3 sequence is 13 residues long. V gave up 5 bases and J gave up 8 bases; unmatched junction bases: 5. For the CDR3, the DNA is TGTGCCAGCAGTCTCGGACAGGGGGGAGGCTACACCTTC. Translated: CASSLGQGGGYTF.

V and J are TRBV12-3 or TRBV12-4 and TRBJ2-7; TRBD1 matches at 7 bases. The CDR3 has 12 residues. Unmatched junction bases numbered 2, after V lost 7 bases and J lost 2 bases. CDR3 sequence (DNA): TGTGCCAGCAAAGGGGGCACCTACGAGCAGTACTTC. Residues: CASKGGTYEQYF.

The chain recombines TRBV10-2 with TRBJ2-7; 7 bases align to TRBD2. From germline, CDR1 is WSHSY and CDR2 SAAADI. Trimming took 6 bases from V and 5 from J; bases not matched to a gene: 10. The CDR3 is made up of 14 amino acids. CDR3 bases: TGCGCCAGCAGCGCTAGCGGCCCTTGGGACGAGCAGTACTTC. Translating it yields CASSASGPWDEQYF.

The chain is built from TRBV5-4 and TRBJ1-2; D perhaps matches TRBD1 (5 bases). CDR3 length equals 12 residues. The germline CDR1 and CDR2 sequences are SGHNT and YYREEE (reference sequence). Trimming took 3 bases from V and 10 from J, leaving 13 bases between them. For the CDR3, the DNA is TGTGCCAGCAGCTCGACAGTCCCATACTACACCTTC. Translated, it gives CASSSTVPYYTF.

This chain links TRBV5-5 with TRBJ2-5; tentatively, D is TRBD2 (6 bases). The CDR3 is made up of 16 amino acids. Trimming pared 1 base from V and 2 bases from J, leaving 15 bases between. Germline-derived CDR1 and CDR2 are SGHKS and YYEKEE (reference sequence). The CDR3 here is CASSLNSGYPQETQYF. DNA for the CDR3: TGTGCCAGCAGCTTGAATAGCGGCTACCCTCAAGAGACCCAGTACTTC.

The chain employs TRBV5-1 and TRBJ2-5, with D possibly matching TRBD1 (6 bases). Per the germline V gene, CDR1 is SGHRS and CDR2 is YFSETQ. The length of the CDR3 is 17 residues. The germline V and J ends were trimmed by 0 bases and 5 bases, with 20 bases remaining between them. CDR3 nucleotides: TGCGCCAGCAGCTTGGGTGTGACAGGCCGAGGCCGGGAGACCCAGTACTTC. Its translation is CASSLGVTGRGRETQYF.

The chain has TRBV29-1 and TRBJ2-3; maybe TRBD1 (6 bases). The CDR3 extends over 13 amino acids. V was pared by 6 bases and J by 0 bases, with 10 bases between. Germline V gives CDR1 SQVTM, CDR2 ANQGSEA. CDR3 residues: CSVTGHSTDTQYF. CDR3 coding DNA: TGCAGCGTCACGGGACATAGCACAGATACGCAGTATTTT.

The genes are TRBV18 and TRBJ2-7; 12 bases fit TRBD1. V lost 2 bases, J lost 6 bases, and 11 bases stayed unmatched. From germline, CDR1 is KGHSH and CDR2 LQKENI. The CDR3 runs to 17 residues. CDR3 sequence reads: CASSPRGAGTGGAEQYF. The DNA for the CDR3 is TGTGCCAGCTCACCAAGGGGGGCCGGGACAGGGGGCGCCGAGCAGTACTTC.

Concerning this clone: Other DNA sequences from this sample encode an identical CDR3 as well. Here the CDR3 reads CASSQDRGTGELFF. The CDR3 nucleotides read TGCGCCAGCAGCCAGGACAGGGGTACCGGGGAGCTGTTTTTT. This rearrangement joins TRBV4-1 to TRBJ2-2; 9 bases match TRBD1. The CDR3 has 14 residues. V trimming: 3 bases; J trimming: 5 bases; junction bases outside the gene matches: 1. The germline V gene has CDR1 MGHRA and CDR2 YSYEKL.

Concerning this clone itself: The sample contains more than one DNA sequence encoding this CDR3. The rearrangement uses TRBV6-5 and TRBJ2-3, with 7 bases matching TRBD1. The CDR3 has 12 residues. CDR1 and CDR2 from the germline V gene are MNHEY and SVGAGI. Trimming at V came to 6 bases and at J to 3 bases, leaving 0 bases not matched to a gene. CDR3 in amino acids: CASRQGTDTQYF. In DNA, the CDR3 is TGTGCCAGCAGACAGGGGACAGATACGCAGTATTTT.

The rearrangement links TRBV3-1 (or the pseudogene TRBV3-2) to TRBJ2-7, with unresolved D. The CDR3 extends over 17 amino acids. Germline V lookup: CDR1 LGHDT, CDR2 YNNKEL (reference sequence). V shed 2 bases and J shed 1 base, with 18 bases lying between them. The DNA of the CDR3 is TGTGCCAGCAGCCAATCATCTGGGCAGGTGATTTCCTACGAGCAGTACTTC. Its translation: CASSQSSGQVISYEQYF.

V is TRBV2 and J is TRBJ2-4, with D hard to call. V dropped 2 bases and J dropped 5 bases, with 4 bases sitting between them. This CDR3 has 12 residues. Germline V gives CDR1 SNHLY, CDR2 FYNNEI. This CDR3 is CASSELQNIQYF. In DNA form, the CDR3 reads TGTGCCAGCAGTGAACTCCAAAACATTCAGTACTTC.

The chain combines TRBV19 with TRBJ1-6; D might be TRBD1 (6 bases). The CDR3 is made up of 14 amino acids. Looked up from germline, CDR1 is LNHDA and CDR2 is SQIVND (reference sequence). The V end lost 3 bases, the J end lost 9 bases, and 12 bases lay between the germline ends. CDR3 coding DNA: TGTGCCAGTAGTATCGAACAGGGCGGTTCACCCCTCCACTTT. Its translation: CASSIEQGGSPLHF.

In DNA, the CDR3 is TGTGCCAGCAGCATCGAGGGACAGTTGGCCTATGGCTACACCTTC. It is translated as CASSIEGQLAYGYTF. The chain couples TRBV28 to TRBJ1-2, with 7 positions matching TRBD1. The CDR3 extends over 15 amino acids. V lost 6 bases, J lost 4 bases, and 11 bases stayed unmatched. Germline-derived CDR1 and CDR2 are MDHEN and SYDVKM.

This chain uses TRBV5-5 with TRBJ1-2; tentatively, D is TRBD1 (5 bases). Deletions cut 3 bases from V and 2 bases from J, with 14 bases between. The CDR3 consists of 15 residues. Germline assignment: CDR1 SGHKS and CDR2 YYEKEE (reference sequence). CDR3 loop: CASSSQPRGNYGYTF. DNA of the CDR3: TGTGCCAGCAGCTCCCAACCCCGGGGGAACTATGGCTACACCTTC.

The chain has TRBV6-5 and TRBJ2-1, with 10 bases aligning to TRBD2. CDR1 and CDR2 from the germline V gene are MNHEY and SVGAGI. The V and J ends lost 6 bases and 9 bases, in that order; junction bases with no gene match: 8. The CDR3 has 14 amino acids. CDR3 region: CASRSGTSATEQFF. In nucleotides, the CDR3 is TGTGCCAGCAGATCCGGGACTAGCGCGACTGAGCAGTTCTTC.